These 30 T cell receptor beta chains originate from one sample sequenced in a study of radiotherapy plus CTLA-4 blockade in lung cancer. Clones were sequenced by immunoSEQ multiplex PCR, and TCRdb holds only the in-frame ones, with some missing. This sample yields some 73,000 clones, of which 70% to 85% are seen a single time; 0.79% belongs to the top ten. The sample was peripheral blood, taken from a patient treated with radiotherapy plus ipilimumab. These TCRs come from a human donor with non-small cell lung cancer who had stable disease on radiotherapy plus ipilimumab.

CDR3 nucleotides: TGTGCCAGCAGCTTAAGGGGTGAGACCCAGTACTTC. Translated, it gives CASSLRGETQYF. The chain uses TRBV7-2 and TRBJ2-5, with D maybe TRBD1 (5 bases). CDR1 is SGHTA and CDR2 is FQGNSA in the germline V gene. The CDR3 is made up of 12 amino acids. V lost 2 bases to trimming and J lost 5 bases, with 6 bases between them.

This clone was detected only once. The J gene is TRBJ1-3, the V gene TRBV6-5; TRBD1 is a possible D gene (5 bases). Between the trimmed V and J ends, which lost 6 bases and 0 bases, there was a span of 12 bases. Germline assignment: CDR1 MNHEY and CDR2 SVGAGI. This CDR3 comprises 15 residues. Here the CDR3 DNA reads TGTGCCAGCAGCTCCAGGGTGAACTCTGGAAACACCATATATTTT. Translating gives CASSSRVNSGNTIYF.

The table lists this clone with a few counts. V usage is TRBV27 and J usage is TRBJ1-1, with a possible D match to TRBD1 (5 bases). This CDR3 has 15 residues. The V end was cut by 3 bases, the J end by 0 bases, with 11 bases between. Germline CDR1 and CDR2: MNHEY and SMNVEV (reference sequence). CDR3 loop: CASSFSEDMNTEAFF. The CDR3 nucleotides read TGTGCCAGCAGTTTTTCGGAGGACATGAACACTGAAGCTTTCTTT.

V gene TRBV10-1 combines with J gene TRBJ2-1; D is uncertain. Trimming stripped 0 bases from V and 2 bases from J, with 5 bases between. This CDR3 has 14 amino acids. Germline CDR1 is WNHNN and CDR2 is SYGVQD (reference sequence). The CDR3 coding sequence is TGCGCCAGCAGTGAGTCTTGGACCTACAATGAGCAGTTCTTC. Its translation: CASSESWTYNEQFF.

This clone was detected once. The gene calls are TRBV7-3 and TRBJ1-1, with 11 bases fitting TRBD1. The CDR3 runs 15 residues. CDR1 SGHTA and CDR2 FQGTGA come from the germline V gene. V lost 5 bases, J lost 4 bases, and 6 bases stayed unmatched. The CDR3 DNA reads as TGTGCCAGCAGCCCAGGGACAGGGGGTAGCACTGAAGCTTTCTTT. It specifies CASSPGTGGSTEAFF.

This clone was recorded only once. The chain recombines TRBV4-2 with TRBJ2-5; D call uncertain. CDR3 length: 12 amino acids. Germline values: CDR1 LGHNA, CDR2 YNFKEQ. Trimming took off 0 bases at V and 5 bases at J, with 4 bases between the two ends. CDR3 DNA: TGTGCCAGCAGCCAAGATCCGGAGACCCAGTACTTC. The encoded protein is CASSQDPETQYF.

V gene TRBV5-1 combines with J gene TRBJ1-2; D is ambiguous. V lost 1 base, J lost 5 bases, and 12 bases lay in between. Looked up from germline, CDR1 is SGHRS and CDR2 is YFSETQ. The CDR3 covers 14 residues. The chain's CDR3 is CASSLSVGIYGYTF. The CDR3 DNA sequence: TGCGCCAGCAGCTTGTCGGTCGGGATTTATGGCTACACCTTC.

The chain is built from TRBV20-1 and TRBJ2-7, with unresolved D. Germline V gives CDR1 DFQATT, CDR2 SNEGSKA (reference sequence). V shed 4 bases and J shed 6 bases, with 10 bases lying between them. The CDR3 sequence is 11 residues long. CDR3 DNA sequence: TGCAGTGCTACCGGGTTGAGCGAGCAGTACTTC. Its protein is CSATGLSEQYF.

This clone was seen just once. The V and J genes are TRBV2 and TRBJ2-4; 7 nucleotides agree with TRBD1. V shed 4 bases and J 5 bases; nucleotides not matched to a gene: 8. Per the germline V gene, CDR1 is SNHLY and CDR2 is FYNNEI. The CDR3 consists of 15 residues. The CDR3 here is CASSGNRGPENIQYF. Here the CDR3 DNA reads TGTGCCAGCAGTGGCAACAGGGGTCCCGAAAACATTCAGTACTTC.

The J gene is TRBJ1-2, the V gene TRBV7-9; maybe TRBD1 (5 bases). Trimming took off 2 bases at V and 4 bases at J, with 11 bases between the two ends. Germline values: CDR1 SEHNR, CDR2 FQNEAQ (reference sequence). This CDR3 contains 14 residues. CDR3 loop: CASSLLGQGYGYTF. The CDR3, as DNA: TGTGCCAGCAGCTTATTAGGGCAGGGCTATGGCTACACCTTC.

V usage is TRBV6-6 and J usage is TRBJ2-5; D gene uncertain. Germline V gives CDR1 MNHNY, CDR2 SVGAGI (reference sequence). The CDR3 consists of 13 residues. The V end was cut by 2 bases, the J end by 1 base, with 5 bases between. CDR3 protein: CASSYDFQETQYF. The CDR3, as DNA: TGTGCCAGCAGTTACGACTTCCAAGAGACCCAGTACTTC.

This clone has only a few counts. This rearrangement joins TRBV11-2 to TRBJ2-1, with D possibly matching TRBD2 (7 bases). V lost 7 bases and J 0 bases, leaving 19 bases between the germline ends. CDR3 length equals 17 residues. CDR1 and CDR2 (germline): SGHAT, FQNNGV. In nucleotides, the CDR3 is TGTGCCAGCACCGCTAGAGGGGGGGGGTTCTCCTACAATGAGCAGTTCTTC. Translation: CASTARGGGFSYNEQFF.

The chain couples TRBV28 to TRBJ1-5; weak D call: TRBD1 (5 bases). V was clipped by 5 bases and J by 0 bases, with 23 bases between them. The CDR3 is made up of 19 amino acids. Germline V gene lookup returns CDR1 MDHEN and CDR2 SYDVKM. The CDR3 DNA reads TGTGCCAGCAGTCCGATAAACCGGGGCCCCAGGGATAGCAATCAGCCCCAGCATTTT. This encodes CASSPINRGPRDSNQPQHF.

The rearrangement links TRBV2 to TRBJ2-7; TRBD1 aligns across 7 bases. Germline V gives CDR1 SNHLY, CDR2 FYNNEI. The CDR3 has 12 amino acids. V was pared by 4 bases and J by 6 bases, with 3 bases of the junction left unmatched. The CDR3: CASSGQGFEQYF. CDR3 in DNA: TGTGCCAGCAGTGGACAGGGATTCGAGCAGTACTTC.

The rearrangement uses TRBV5-4 and TRBJ1-5; D remains unclear. Germline values: CDR1 SGHNT, CDR2 YYREEE (reference sequence). Trimming cost V 2 bases and J 0 bases, with 15 bases left between them. The CDR3 has 17 residues. CDR3 in DNA: TGTGCCAGCAGCTTCAGACACGACCCTTATAGCAATCAGCCCCAGCATTTT. Amino acid sequence: CASSFRHDPYSNQPQHF.

This clone was seen a single time. The chain combines TRBV28 with TRBJ2-3, with 7 bases identical to TRBD1. Germline trimming cut 8 bases from V and 1 base from J; bases unmatched to any gene: 6. The germline V gene encodes CDR1 MDHEN and CDR2 SYDVKM. The CDR3 consists of 14 residues. This CDR3 is CASAWTGGTDTQYF. DNA of the CDR3: TGTGCCAGCGCCTGGACAGGAGGCACAGATACGCAGTATTTT.

The gene calls are TRBV14 and TRBJ2-7; 7 bases are a match to TRBD2. The germline gives CDR1 SGHDN, CDR2 FVKESK. The CDR3 sequence is 14 residues long. V shed 0 bases, J shed 4 bases, and the junction held 3 bases outside the gene matches. The DNA for the CDR3 is TGTGCCAGCAGCCAAGAGGAGGGAGGGTACGAGCAGTACTTC. This encodes CASSQEEGGYEQYF.

The chain uses TRBV29-1 and TRBJ2-1, with D uncertain. The V end was cut by 1 base, the J end by 9 bases, with 13 bases between. There are 13 residues in the CDR3. Per the germline V gene, CDR1 is SQVTM and CDR2 is ANQGSEA. DNA for the CDR3: TGCAGCGTTGAAGTCGACTGGGCGCGTGAGCAGTTCTTC. Encoded protein: CSVEVDWAREQFF.

The chain uses TRBV18 and TRBJ2-2, with TRBD1 identical over 7 bases. The germline CDR1 and CDR2 sequences are KGHSH and LQKENI. V shed 1 base and J 0 bases; nucleotides not matched to a gene: 2. This CDR3 has 16 residues. Written as DNA, the CDR3 is TGTGCCAGCTCACCACGGGGACAGACGAACACCGGGGAGCTGTTTTTT. Its translation is CASSPRGQTNTGELFF.

This clone was detected only a few times. One end of the junction varies from germline; a read error may be responsible. The V call is TRBV5-1, the J call TRBJ2-2; a possible D gene is TRBD2 (6 bases). This CDR3 spans 16 amino acids. The germline V gene has CDR1 SGHRS and CDR2 YFSETQ. CDR3 nucleotide sequence: TGCGCCAGCAGTTTGGGCGGGACGACGAACACCGGGGAGCTGTTTTTT. This codes for CASSLGGTTNTGELFF.

This clone was seen once. This rearrangement joins TRBV19 to TRBJ1-5; no clear D gene. The CDR3 spans 15 residues. Trimming shortened V by 2 bases and J by 2 bases, and 10 bases separated the two germline ends. Germline CDR1 reads LNHDA; CDR2 reads SQIVND (reference sequence). This CDR3 reads CASSIRVLGNQPQHF. The CDR3 bases are TGTGCCAGTAGTATACGTGTACTCGGCAATCAGCCCCAGCATTTT.

The CDR3 protein is CSASSGVGQFF. The CDR3 DNA sequence: TGCAGTGCAAGTAGCGGGGTGGGGCAGTTCTTC. The chain links TRBV20-1 to TRBJ2-1; 8 bases are shared with TRBD2. This CDR3 region has 11 residues. Germline CDR1 and CDR2: DFQATT and SNEGSKA (reference sequence). Losses at the gene ends were 6 bases for V and 12 bases for J; bases not matched to a gene: 7.

This chain links TRBV2 with TRBJ2-1; no reliable D call. V lost 2 bases to trimming and J lost 9 bases, with 5 bases between them. The CDR3 consists of 11 residues. Germline V gives CDR1 SNHLY, CDR2 FYNNEI. The CDR3 nucleotides are TGTGCCAGCAGTGAAACTCTTGAGCAGTTCTTC. It encodes CASSETLEQFF. The variable domain in full, with the rest retrieved from reference TRBV2 and TRBJ2-1, is EPEVTQTPSHQVTQMGQEVILRCVPISNHLYFYWYRQILGQKVEFLVSFYNNEISEKSEIFDDQFSVERPDGSNFTLKIRSTKLEDSAMYFCASSETLEQFFGPGTRLTVL.

The chain carries TRBV7-8 and TRBJ1-1; 11 bases are a match to TRBD1. Germline CDR1 reads SGHVS; CDR2 reads FQNEAQ. V was pared by 0 bases and J by 4 bases, with 1 base of the junction left unmatched. The CDR3 is 15 amino acids. CDR3 loop: CASSLAGTGGTEAFF. In DNA form, the CDR3 reads TGTGCCAGCAGCTTAGCGGGGACAGGGGGCACTGAAGCTTTCTTT.

With regard to this clone: In the same sample, other DNA sequences code for this CDR3. The genes are TRBV19 and TRBJ1-5, with D hard to call. Deletions cut 3 bases from V and 6 bases from J, with 15 bases between. Germline CDR1 reads LNHDA; CDR2 reads SQIVND (reference sequence). The CDR3 runs to 15 residues. The CDR3 DNA is TGTGCCAGTAGTATTGGACGATCTCCGGGTCAGCCCCAGCATTTT. Protein sequence: CASSIGRSPGQPQHF.

The V gene is TRBV6-5, the J gene TRBJ1-6, with a weak D call TRBD1 (6 bases). Germline V CDR1 and CDR2: MNHEY, SVGAGI. CDR3 length: 15 residues. V lost 0 bases, J lost 10 bases, and 13 bases lay in between. The CDR3 here is CASSYSKTGSSPLHF. The CDR3 coding sequence is TGTGCCAGCAGTTACTCAAAAACAGGGTCCTCACCCCTCCACTTT.

As concerns this clone: One junction end does not reproduce the germline sequence, and a read error may be involved. This chain uses TRBV11-2 with TRBJ2-3; 13 nucleotides align to TRBD2. The CDR3 sequence is 15 residues long. Germline CDR1 and CDR2: SGHAT and FQNNGV. The CDR3 DNA is TGTGCCAGCAGTTTAGGACTAGCGGGGGCAGATACGCAGTATTTT. Protein product: CASSLGLAGADTQYF.

The chain employs TRBV6-5 and TRBJ2-1; tentatively, D is TRBD1 or TRBD2 (5 bases each). Trimming took off 6 bases at V and 6 bases at J, with 18 bases between the two ends. The V gene's germline CDR1 is MNHEY and CDR2 SVGAGI. CDR3 size: 15 residues. The CDR3 DNA reads TGTGCCAGCAGCTACCGGGACGGAGCATTCAATGAGCAGTTCTTC. It codes for CASSYRDGAFNEQFF.

V and J are TRBV28 and TRBJ1-5; maybe TRBD1 (5 bases). From germline, CDR1 is MDHEN and CDR2 SYDVKM. Trimming pared 8 bases from V and 7 bases from J, leaving 9 bases between. The CDR3 covers 11 residues. Here the CDR3 DNA reads TGTGCCAGCCAGGGAGGCCAGCCCCAGCATTTT. This translates into CASQGGQPQHF.

This clone showed up just a few times. This chain uses TRBV4-1 with TRBJ1-1; maybe TRBD1 (6 bases). The CDR3 length is 14 residues. V was clipped by 1 base and J by 1 base, with 7 bases between them. CDR1 is MGHRA, CDR2 YSYEKL, per germline. The CDR3 nucleotides read TGCGCCAGCAGCCAAGTGACAGGGAACACTGAAGCTTTCTTT. Protein product: CASSQVTGNTEAFF.